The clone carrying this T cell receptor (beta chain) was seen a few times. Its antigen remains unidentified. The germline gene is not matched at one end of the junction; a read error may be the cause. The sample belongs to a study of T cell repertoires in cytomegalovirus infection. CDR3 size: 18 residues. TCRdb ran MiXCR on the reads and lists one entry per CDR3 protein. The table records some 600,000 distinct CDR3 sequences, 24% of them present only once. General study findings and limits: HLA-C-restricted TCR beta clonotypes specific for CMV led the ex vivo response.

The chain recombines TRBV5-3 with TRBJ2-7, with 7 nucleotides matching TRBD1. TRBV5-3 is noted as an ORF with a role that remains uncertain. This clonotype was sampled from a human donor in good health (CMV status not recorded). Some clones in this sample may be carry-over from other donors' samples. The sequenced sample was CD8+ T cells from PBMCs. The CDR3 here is CASSLGPPDRWEPYEQYF. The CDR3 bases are TGTGCCAGCAGCTTGGGCCCCCCGGACAGGTGGGAGCCCTACGAGCAGTACTTC.